Presented here are 24 T cell receptor beta chains from one specimen sequenced in a study of neurological immune-mediated disorders. TCRdb redid the calling of the 5' RACE reads with MiXCR, one entry per CDR3 protein. The top ten clones hold 20% of a sample with roughly 15,000 distinct CDR3 sequences, roughly 3.2% of them seen once. Sequencing was performed on CD8+ T cells from blood. The receptor source for this set is a woman in her 40s in good health.

There are many counts of this clonotype. J is TRBJ2-4 and V is TRBV7-9; TRBD2 is a possible D gene (5 bases). This CDR3 has 15 amino acids. Germline lookup yields CDR1 SEHNR and CDR2 FQNEAQ (reference sequence). V lost 5 bases to trimming and J lost 3 bases, with 14 bases between them. The CDR3 region has the DNA TGTGCCAGCAGCACCGGGGATTGGAACAAAAACATTCAGTACTTC. Protein sequence: CASSTGDWNKNIQYF.

V is TRBV27 and J is TRBJ2-1; TRBD2 is a possible D gene (5 bases). Trimming removed 6 bases at V and 9 bases at J, with 12 bases between. This CDR3 has 12 residues. CDR1 and CDR2 from the germline V gene are MNHEY and SMNVEV (reference sequence). The CDR3 here is CASSPSGLEQFF. For the CDR3, the DNA is TGTGCCAGCAGCCCATCAGGACTTGAGCAGTTCTTC.

There are many counts of this clonotype. The rearrangement uses TRBV7-8 and TRBJ1-4, with D perhaps matching TRBD1 (5 bases). Trimming removed 5 bases at V and 8 bases at J, with 15 bases between. CDR1 is SGHVS, CDR2 FQNEAQ, per germline. CDR3 length: 14 amino acids. CDR3 region: CASSGGTSDEKLFF. The CDR3, as DNA: TGTGCCAGCAGCGGAGGGACGAGTGACGAAAAACTGTTTTTT. Drawing the rest from reference TRBV7-8 and TRBJ1-4, the complete variable domain is GAGVSQSPRYKVAKRGQDVALRCDPISGHVSLFWYQQALGQGPEFLTYFQNEAQLDKSGLPSDRFFAERPEGSVSTLKIQRTQQEDSAVYLCASSGGTSDEKLFFGSGTQLSVL.

This clonotype has a count of ten or more. The rearrangement joins TRBV6-1 to TRBJ2-7; TRBD1 matches 9 bases. V lost 5 bases and J lost 6; bases outside the gene matches: 8. This CDR3 comprises 14 residues. Per germline, CDR1 MNHNS and CDR2 SASEGT. CDR3 loop: CASSSPGTGIEQYF. The CDR3 DNA reads as TGTGCCAGCAGTTCCCCGGGGACAGGGATCGAGCAGTACTTC.

This clonotype was seen ten or more times. The rearrangement uses TRBV2 and TRBJ2-7; D may correspond to TRBD1 or TRBD2 (5 bases each). V lost 0 bases, J lost 4 bases, and 22 bases lay in between. Germline CDR1 is SNHLY and CDR2 is FYNNEI. The CDR3 spans 18 residues. The CDR3 sequence is CASSEAGDGPALMYEQYF. CDR3 coding DNA: TGTGCCAGCAGTGAAGCGGGGGATGGGCCGGCTTTAATGTACGAGCAGTACTTC. Using reference TRBV2 and TRBJ2-7 for the parts outside the CDR3, the full variable domain is EPEVTQTPSHQVTQMGQEVILRCVPISNHLYFYWYRQILGQKVEFLVSFYNNEISEKSEIFDDQFSVERPDGSNFTLKIRSTKLEDSAMYFCASSEAGDGPALMYEQYFGPGTRLTVT.

This clonotype showed up many times. V usage is TRBV6-6 and J usage is TRBJ1-1; D may be TRBD1 (5 bases). Trimming stripped 4 bases from V and 7 bases from J, with 13 bases between. Looked up from germline, CDR1 is MNHNY and CDR2 is SVGAGI (reference sequence). The CDR3 contains 13 residues. CDR3 nucleotides: TGTGCCAGCAGTTCCCACCTAGACAGTGAAGCTTTCTTT. This sequence encodes CASSSHLDSEAFF.

This clonotype showed up many times. V gene TRBV27 combines with J gene TRBJ2-7; 7 bases agree with TRBD1. V shed 6 bases, J shed 2 bases, and the junction held 10 bases outside the gene matches. CDR1 and CDR2 from the germline V gene are MNHEY and SMNVEV (reference sequence). The CDR3 runs to 15 residues. The CDR3, as DNA: TGTGCCAGCAGGGAACAGGGGATATCTGCCTACGAGCAGTACTTC. Its protein product is CASREQGISAYEQYF.

This clonotype has at least ten counts. This sequence joins TRBV7-2 and TRBJ2-1; 9 positions match TRBD2. This CDR3 spans 16 amino acids. CDR1 is SGHTA and CDR2 is FQGNSA in the germline V gene. Unmatched junction bases numbered 9, after V lost 5 bases and J lost 4 bases. The DNA for the CDR3 is TGTGCCAGCAGCAGAGCTCGACTAGCGGTATACAATGAGCAGTTCTTC. This codes for CASSRARLAVYNEQFF.

This clonotype showed up many times. The chain couples TRBV14 to TRBJ2-7, with D possibly matching TRBD1 (6 bases). The V end was cut by 0 bases, the J end by 7 bases, with 16 bases between. The CDR3 runs to 15 residues. Germline assignment: CDR1 SGHDN and CDR2 FVKESK. The CDR3 DNA is TGTGCCAGCAGCCAAGATACAGGGCCTCTAAGTGAGCAGTACTTC. Translated, it gives CASSQDTGPLSEQYF.

This clonotype came up many times. The gene calls are TRBV5-6 and TRBJ1-1, with no clear D. V lost 0 bases to trimming and J lost 8 bases, with 14 bases between them. Germline CDR1 reads SGHDT; CDR2 reads YYEEEE. CDR3 length equals 14 residues. The DNA for the CDR3 is TGTGCCAGCAGCTTGGGGTCGCCCCTATACGAAGCTTTCTTT. Protein: CASSLGSPLYEAFF. The full variable domain, with the rest looked up from reference TRBV5-6 and TRBJ1-1, is DAGVTQSPTHLIKTRGQQVTLRCSPKSGHDTVSWYQQALGQGPQFIFQYYEEEERQRGNFPDRFSGHQFPNYSSELNVNALLLGDSALYLCASSLGSPLYEAFFGQGTRLTVV.

The chain couples TRBV5-1 to TRBJ2-6; TRBD1 matches 7 bases. Looked up from germline, CDR1 is SGHRS and CDR2 is YFSETQ. V lost 5 bases and J lost 0; bases outside the gene matches: 20. The CDR3 spans 21 residues. In DNA, the CDR3 is TGCGCCAGCAGTTCTGAGGGGACGTCTGGGGACAGTTACTCTGGGGCCAACGTCCTGACTTTC. Translated: CASSSEGTSGDSYSGANVLTF.

This clonotype was detected many times. The gene calls are TRBV29-1 and TRBJ1-1; D uncertain. Germline CDR1 and CDR2: SQVTM and ANQGSEA. Trimming removed 3 bases from V and 5 bases from J, with 10 bases in between. This CDR3 region has 12 residues. CDR3 in DNA: TGCAGCGTTGATGATTGGATAACTGAAGCTTTCTTT. The encoded protein is CSVDDWITEAFF.

This clonotype was counted only a few times. V usage is TRBV10-3 and J usage is TRBJ1-1; D is ambiguous. Trimming stripped 10 bases from V and 0 bases from J, with 3 bases between. The germline V gene encodes CDR1 ENHRY and CDR2 SYGVKD. CDR3 length equals 10 residues. The CDR3 loop is CATLNTEAFF. In DNA form, the CDR3 reads TGTGCCACTTTGAACACTGAAGCTTTCTTT.

This clonotype was observed a handful of times. V gene TRBV5-5 combines with J gene TRBJ2-5, with D perhaps matching TRBD1 or TRBD2 (7 bases each). Germline values: CDR1 SGHKS, CDR2 YYEKEE (reference sequence). Trimming removed 4 bases at V and 2 bases at J, with 9 bases between. The CDR3 length is 13 residues. CDR3 amino acids: CASSQGGQETQYF. DNA of the CDR3: TGTGCCAGCAGCCAGGGGGGGCAAGAGACCCAGTACTTC.

The chain recombines TRBV5-1 with TRBJ1-1; D gene uncertain. The CDR3 totals 14 residues. Germline CDR1 SGHRS, CDR2 YFSETQ. The ends were cut back, 4 bases at V and 1 base at J, with 11 bases in the middle. Here the CDR3 DNA reads TGCGCCAGCAGCCCAGGTTGGGCGAACACTGAAGCTTTCTTT. Protein: CASSPGWANTEAFF.

This clonotype has a count of ten or more. The CDR3 reads CASSLAGGAEAFF. CDR3 bases: TGCGCCAGCAGCTTGGCAGGGGGCGCCGAAGCTTTCTTT. The V and J genes are TRBV5-1 and TRBJ1-1; 8 bases are shared with TRBD1. This CDR3 region has 13 residues. Unmatched junction bases numbered 3, after V lost 0 bases and J lost 8 bases. CDR1 is SGHRS and CDR2 is YFSETQ in the germline V gene.

At least ten counts were recorded for this clonotype. The chain joins TRBV25-1 to TRBJ2-3; a possible D gene is TRBD2 (5 bases). The CDR3 runs 13 residues. V lost 7 bases and J 2 bases, leaving 10 bases between the germline ends. Germline V gene sequence: CDR1 MGHDK, CDR2 SYGVNS. In DNA, the CDR3 is TGTGCCAGCACCGACGGGGTCACAGATACGCAGTATTTT. As protein: CASTDGVTDTQYF.

This clonotype was observed at least ten times. This chain connects TRBV29-1 to TRBJ2-1, with D uncertain. V lost 0 bases and J lost 9, with 15 bases in between. This CDR3 is 14 amino acids long. CDR1 and CDR2 (germline): SQVTM, ANQGSEA. This chain's CDR3 is CSVEDSVPVAEQFF. DNA for the CDR3: TGCAGCGTTGAAGATTCAGTCCCAGTCGCTGAGCAGTTCTTC.

This clonotype showed up many times. The genes are TRBV11-2 and TRBJ2-3; 9 bases are a match to TRBD1. Germline V gives CDR1 SGHAT, CDR2 FQNNGV. With 2 bases clipped from V and 2 bases from J, the junction kept 5 bases outside the gene matches. This CDR3 is 16 amino acids long. The CDR3 DNA is TGTGCCAGCAGCTTAACCGGGACAGGGTACACAGATACGCAGTATTTT. Amino acid sequence: CASSLTGTGYTDTQYF.

A remark on this clonotype: This may be a read error: a much more frequent sequence differs by one nucleotide. The chain is built from TRBV5-6 and TRBJ1-1; no clear D gene. The CDR3 sequence is 15 residues long. The V end lost 4 bases, the J end lost 4 bases, and 17 bases lay between the germline ends. Germline V gene data show CDR1 as SGHDT and CDR2 as YYEEEE. CDR3 region: CASSPAAEMTTEAFF. The DNA for the CDR3 is TGTGCCAGCAGCCCGGCGGCGGAGATGACCACTGAAGCTTTCTTT.

At least ten counts were recorded for this clonotype. The V and J genes are TRBV3-1 and TRBJ2-3; TRBD2 might be the D (5 bases). Looked up from germline, CDR1 is LGHDT and CDR2 is YNNKEL (reference sequence). Trimming removed 3 bases from V and 4 bases from J, with 17 bases in between. The CDR3 totals 16 residues. The CDR3 reads CASSHPPGTEPDTQYF. The CDR3 DNA reads as TGTGCCAGCAGCCACCCTCCGGGAACAGAGCCAGATACGCAGTATTTT.

This clonotype was detected ten times or more. J is TRBJ2-7 and V is TRBV29-1; 9 bases align to TRBD1. CDR1 SQVTM and CDR2 ANQGSEA come from the germline V gene. Trimming cost V 1 base and J 4 bases; bases outside gene matches: 2. This CDR3 comprises 13 residues. CDR3 coding DNA: TGCAGCGTTGAAGGGACAGGGGAGTACGAGCAGTACTTC. Translating it yields CSVEGTGEYEQYF.

The table lists this clonotype with many counts. CDR3 DNA sequence: TGTGCCAGCAGTTTTTCGAACGAGCAGTACTTC. The encoded protein is CASSFSNEQYF. The genes are TRBV27 and TRBJ2-7; D ambiguous. This CDR3 is built from 11 residues. The germline V gene has CDR1 MNHEY and CDR2 SMNVEV (reference sequence). Trimming shortened V by 3 bases and J by 5 bases, and 5 bases separated the two germline ends.

This clonotype appeared a few times. The chain carries TRBV7-8 and TRBJ2-5; D is unresolved. Trimming cost V 4 bases and J 5 bases, with 11 bases left between them. CDR3 length: 13 amino acids. Per germline, CDR1 SGHVS and CDR2 FQNEAQ. For the CDR3, the DNA is TGTGCCAGCAGCTCTACGAACTGGGAGACCCAGTACTTC. This encodes CASSSTNWETQYF.